This T cell receptor beta chain was identified during a study of regulatory dendritic cells for organ transplantation. Study outcomes and limitations: Memory CD8+ clonal expansion seemed more limited with regulatory than mature dendritic cells. Memory T cells were less diverse than naive, with memory CD8+ most oligoclonal. Among resting subsets, memory CD8+ cells contained the most alloreactive clonotypes.

As concerns this clone: Its antigen is unidentified.

In germline, CDR1 is LGHNT, CDR2 FRNRAP. The CDR3 extends over 16 amino acids. V lost 1 base, J lost 4 bases, and 14 bases lay in between. CD4+ or CD8+ T cells were sorted as naive CD45RA+ or memory CD45RO+. Some clones are missing from TCRdb's copy, which holds only in-frame ones; the method was immunoSEQ multiplex PCR. Altogether 30,000 to 40,000 clones are present, around 90% being singletons, with the ten largest covering 0.05% to 0.07%. The receptor was isolated from a human donor in good health. The sequenced sample consisted of naive CD4+ T cells from blood. The subset denotes: CD45RA+ naive T cells. The genes are TRBV12-5 and TRBJ1-5; D is ambiguous. The CDR3 reads CASGLGASKVNQPQHF. In nucleotides, the CDR3 is TGTGCTAGTGGTTTGGGCGCCTCTAAGGTAAATCAGCCCCAGCATTTT.